The next 9 T cell receptor beta chains were all read from a single sample in a study of OX40 agonist ivuxolimab in advanced cancers. This table comes from immunoSEQ multiplex PCR, and its TCRdb copy is limited to in-frame clones, with some not included. The sample lists about 58,000 clones, approximately 90% occurring once. Sample: CD4+ or CD8+ T cells sorted from blood, taken in a trial of the OX40 agonist ivuxolimab. The receptors originated from an adult with an advanced solid tumor such as melanoma, head and neck, liver or kidney cancer.

The genes are TRBV7-9 and TRBJ1-1; the match to TRBD1 covers 7 bases. Trimming at V came to 5 bases and at J to 3 bases, leaving 15 bases not matched to a gene. Germline V CDR1 and CDR2: SEHNR, FQNEAQ (reference sequence). The CDR3 runs to 17 residues. CDR3 sequence: CASSRLRQGFSYTEAFF. For the CDR3, the DNA is TGTGCCAGCAGCCGGCTAAGACAGGGTTTCTCGTACACTGAAGCTTTCTTT.

The chain employs TRBV27 and TRBJ2-4; no definite D call. V lost 3 bases, J lost 1 base, and 10 bases lay in between. The CDR3 has 15 residues. CDR1 and CDR2 (germline): MNHEY, SMNVEV (reference sequence). The CDR3 coding sequence is TGTGCCAGCAGTTTGATCCCGGAGGCCAAAAACATTCAGTACTTC. Its protein product is CASSLIPEAKNIQYF.

The chain combines TRBV5-6 with TRBJ2-5; 8 bases fit TRBD2. Losses at the gene ends were 4 bases for V and 5 bases for J; bases not matched to a gene: 16. This CDR3 spans 17 amino acids. CDR1 is SGHDT and CDR2 is YYEEEE in the germline V gene. The CDR3, as DNA: TGTGCCAGCAGCCTGGGATCCTTCGGGAGGGCCGGGGAGACCCAGTACTTC. Translating gives CASSLGSFGRAGETQYF.

This clone occurred once. The gene calls are TRBV19 and TRBJ2-2; D uncertain. CDR1 and CDR2 (germline): LNHDA, SQIVND (reference sequence). CDR3 length: 16 amino acids. V shed 5 bases and J shed 5 bases, with 18 bases lying between them. CDR3 nucleotide sequence: TGTGCCAGTAGTCGCGGAGTGATGTCAGTGACCGGGGAGCTGTTTTTT. As protein: CASSRGVMSVTGELFF. Full variable domain (missing parts from reference TRBV19 and TRBJ2-2): DGGITQSPKYLFRKEGQNVTLSCEQNLNHDAMYWYRQDPGQGLRLIYYSQIVNDFQKGDIAEGYSVSREKKESFPLTVTSAQKNPTAFYLCASSRGVMSVTGELFFGEGSRLTVL.

The chain carries TRBV6-5 and TRBJ1-2; 12 bases agree with TRBD1. This CDR3 contains 14 residues. CDR1 is MNHEY and CDR2 is SVGAGI in the germline V gene. V was pared by 1 base and J by 11 bases, with 5 bases of the junction left unmatched. The CDR3 DNA sequence: TGTGCCAGCAGTTACTTCGCGGGACAGGGGGCTTACACCTTC. It is translated as CASSYFAGQGAYTF.

The chain combines TRBV6-1 with TRBJ2-2, with 14 positions matching TRBD2. V dropped 8 bases and J dropped 1; count of bases not matched to a gene: 6. The CDR3 is made up of 17 amino acids. Germline V gene sequence: CDR1 MNHNS, CDR2 SASEGT. The CDR3 loop reads CASRGLAGGKNTGELFF. The CDR3 nucleotides read TGTGCCAGCCGTGGACTAGCGGGAGGAAAGAACACCGGGGAGCTGTTTTTT.

The V gene is TRBV11-2, the J gene TRBJ2-5; D not resolved. The CDR3 is 15 residues long. Germline CDR1 and CDR2: SGHAT and FQNNGV. The V end was cut by 1 base, the J end by 1 base, with 10 bases between. In DNA, the CDR3 is TGTGCCAGCAGCTTAGGGTTCTTGATCCAAGAGACCCAGTACTTC. The encoded protein is CASSLGFLIQETQYF.

The chain couples TRBV5-6 to TRBJ1-5; D perhaps matches TRBD1 (5 bases). Germline V gene sequence: CDR1 SGHDT, CDR2 YYEEEE. The CDR3 runs 15 residues. V was shortened by 0 bases and J by 6 bases, with 13 bases between the two germline ends. The CDR3 sequence: CASSLGAGSGQPQHF. The CDR3 DNA reads as TGTGCCAGCAGCTTGGGGGCAGGGTCCGGTCAGCCCCAGCATTTT.

The chain couples TRBV28 to TRBJ1-6; weak D call: TRBD1 (5 bases). Germline V gene lookup returns CDR1 MDHEN and CDR2 SYDVKM. The CDR3 runs to 16 residues. The V end lost 1 base, the J end lost 6 bases, and 13 bases lay between the germline ends. CDR3 protein: CASSLLPGRTNSPLHF. The DNA of the CDR3 is TGTGCCAGCAGTTTATTACCAGGGAGGACTAATTCACCCCTCCACTTT. The variable domain in full, completed from reference TRBV28 and TRBJ1-6, reads DVKVTQSSRYLVKRTGEKVFLECVQDMDHENMFWYRQDPGLGLRLIYFSYDVKMKEKGDIPEGYSVSREKKERFSLILESASTNQTSMYLCASSLLPGRTNSPLHFGNGTRLTVT.